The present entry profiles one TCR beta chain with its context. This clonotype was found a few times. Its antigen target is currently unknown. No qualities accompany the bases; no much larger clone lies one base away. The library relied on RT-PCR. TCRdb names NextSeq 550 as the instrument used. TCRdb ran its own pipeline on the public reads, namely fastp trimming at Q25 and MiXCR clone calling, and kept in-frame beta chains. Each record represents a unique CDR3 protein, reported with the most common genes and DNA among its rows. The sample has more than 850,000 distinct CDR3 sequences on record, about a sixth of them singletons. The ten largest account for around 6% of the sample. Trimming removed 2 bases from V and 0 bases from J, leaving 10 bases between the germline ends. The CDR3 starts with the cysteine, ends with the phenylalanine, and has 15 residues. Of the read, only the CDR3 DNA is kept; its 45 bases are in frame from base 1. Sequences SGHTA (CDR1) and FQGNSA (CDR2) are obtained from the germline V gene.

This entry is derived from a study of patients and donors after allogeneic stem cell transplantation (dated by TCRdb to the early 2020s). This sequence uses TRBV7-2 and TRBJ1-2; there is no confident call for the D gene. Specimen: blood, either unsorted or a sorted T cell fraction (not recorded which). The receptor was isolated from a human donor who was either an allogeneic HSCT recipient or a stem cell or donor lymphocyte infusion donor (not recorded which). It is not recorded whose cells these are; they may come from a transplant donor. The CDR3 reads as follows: CASSLMPGSNYGYTF. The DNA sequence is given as TGTGCCAGCAGCTTAATGCCTGGTTCTAACTATGGCTACACCTTC.